Listed below are T cell receptor beta chains from one sample, sequenced in a study of blood T cells in healthy people across ages. TCRdb re-derived calls from the 5' RACE reads in MiXCR, one entry per CDR3 protein. The sample has 1,800,000 or so distinct CDR3 sequences; about 39% are singletons. Sequencing input: blood. These receptors were collected from a human donor in good health. Both conserved end residues are part of each CDR3. Fields, in order: J gene, V gene, clone size, D gene, CDR3 DNA, CDR3 protein. D genes are given only for firm matches. A row's size may be missing; if present it is once, few, many or a size class.

J gene: TRBJ2-7; V gene: TRBV20-1; clone size: few; D gene: TRBD1; CDR3 DNA: TGCAGTGCTAGAGATCCGACAGGGGGCCTCTACGAGCAGTACTTC; CDR3 protein: CSARDPTGGLYEQYF
J gene: TRBJ2-1; V gene: TRBV20-1; clone size: NA; D gene: TRBD2; CDR3 DNA: TGCAGTGCTAGAAACTGGGCTAGCGGGGAAGAGAATGAGCAGTTCTTC; CDR3 protein: CSARNWASGEENEQFF
J gene: TRBJ1-4; V gene: TRBV20-1; clone size: many; D gene: NA; CDR3 DNA: TGCAGTGCTAGGGGAAATGAAAAACTGTTTTTT; CDR3 protein: CSARGNEKLFF
J gene: TRBJ1-1; V gene: TRBV5-1; clone size: once; D gene: NA; CDR3 DNA: TGCGCCAGCAGCTTGGCCAAGGGTTTCACTGAAGCTTTCTTT; CDR3 protein: CASSLAKGFTEAFF
J gene: TRBJ2-1; V gene: TRBV29-1; clone size: few; D gene: NA; CDR3 DNA: TGCAGCGGGGACGCGCCTTCCTACAATGAGCAGTTCTTC; CDR3 protein: CSGDAPSYNEQFF
J gene: TRBJ1-2; V gene: TRBV7-3; clone size: many; D gene: TRBD1; CDR3 DNA: TGTGCCAGCAGCCACCAGACGGGACAGACCCACCTTAGCGGCTACACCTTC; CDR3 protein: CASSHQTGQTHLSGYTF
J gene: TRBJ2-3; V gene: TRBV6-2/TRBV6-3; clone size: NA; D gene: TRBD1; CDR3 DNA: TGTGCCAGCACTCGACAGGGGGAAAGGGATACGCAGTATTTT; CDR3 protein: CASTRQGERDTQYF
J gene: TRBJ1-5; V gene: TRBV6-2/TRBV6-3; clone size: few; D gene: TRBD1; CDR3 DNA: TGTGCCAGCAGCACCGGGACAGAGAATCAGCCCCAGCATTTT; CDR3 protein: CASSTGTENQPQHF
J gene: TRBJ2-5; V gene: TRBV12-3/TRBV12-4; clone size: few; D gene: NA; CDR3 DNA: TGTGCCAGTACCCTCGGACAGCGACAAGAGACCCAGTACTTC; CDR3 protein: CASTLGQRQETQYF
J gene: TRBJ2-1; V gene: TRBV28; clone size: NA; D gene: NA; CDR3 DNA: TGTGCCGGCAGTTTATACCTTATGCGTTCCCTCAATGAGCAGTTCTTC; CDR3 protein: CAGSLYLMRSLNEQFF
J gene: TRBJ2-7; V gene: TRBV24-1; clone size: NA; D gene: TRBD1; CDR3 DNA: TGTGCCACCAGTGATTGGACAGGCGGCGGCGAGCAGTACTTC; CDR3 protein: CATSDWTGGGEQYF
J gene: TRBJ2-3; V gene: TRBV9; clone size: NA; D gene: TRBD2; CDR3 DNA: TGTGCCAGCAGCGCAGAAGGGACTACCACAGATACGCAGTATTTT; CDR3 protein: CASSAEGTTTDTQYF
J gene: TRBJ1-1; V gene: TRBV7-9; clone size: NA; D gene: NA; CDR3 DNA: TGTGCCAGCAGCCCACCATGGGCGGGCACGATGAACACTGAAGCTTTCTTT; CDR3 protein: CASSPPWAGTMNTEAFF
J gene: TRBJ2-3; V gene: TRBV7-8; clone size: few; D gene: NA; CDR3 DNA: TGTGCCAGCAGAAACGAGGGGATTCCGGATACGCAGTATTTT; CDR3 protein: CASRNEGIPDTQYF
J gene: TRBJ1-5; V gene: TRBV7-9; clone size: NA; D gene: TRBD1; CDR3 DNA: TGTGCCAGCAGCGGACAGGTCGGTCAGCCCCAGCATTTT; CDR3 protein: CASSGQVGQPQHF
J gene: TRBJ1-5; V gene: TRBV7-9; clone size: once; D gene: NA; CDR3 DNA: TGTGCCAGCAGCTTAGGAGGGGCCGCTGAACATAGCAATCAGCCCCAGCATTTT; CDR3 protein: CASSLGGAAEHSNQPQHF
J gene: TRBJ2-3; V gene: TRBV20-1; clone size: NA; D gene: TRBD1; CDR3 DNA: TGCAGTGCTCTCGAACGGACAGGGGCCACAGATACGCAGTATTTT; CDR3 protein: CSALERTGATDTQYF
J gene: TRBJ2-3; V gene: TRBV29-1; clone size: NA; D gene: NA; CDR3 DNA: TGCAGCGTAAGGGGTCCTGCCACAGATACGCAGTATTTT; CDR3 protein: CSVRGPATDTQYF
J gene: TRBJ1-2; V gene: TRBV4-1; clone size: few; D gene: NA; CDR3 DNA: TGCGCCAGCAGTGCAACAGGCGCCTTCTATGGCTACACCTTC; CDR3 protein: CASSATGAFYGYTF
J gene: TRBJ2-2; V gene: TRBV28; clone size: NA; D gene: TRBD1; CDR3 DNA: TGTGCCAGCAGTTTATGGGGACAGGGGGCGGCCACCGGGGAGCTGTTTTTT; CDR3 protein: CASSLWGQGAATGELFF
J gene: TRBJ1-2; V gene: TRBV7-9; clone size: few; D gene: NA; CDR3 DNA: TGTGCCAGCAGCCCAAGGACAGACAACTATGGCTACACCTTC; CDR3 protein: CASSPRTDNYGYTF
J gene: TRBJ1-4; V gene: TRBV5-6; clone size: NA; D gene: NA; CDR3 DNA: TGTGCCAGCAGCTTTTGGCCAGGGCGGAATGAAAAACTGTTTTTT; CDR3 protein: CASSFWPGRNEKLFF
J gene: TRBJ1-2; V gene: TRBV3-1; clone size: many; D gene: TRBD1; CDR3 DNA: TGTGCCAGCAGCCTACAGGGGTTGAATGGCTACACCTTC; CDR3 protein: CASSLQGLNGYTF
J gene: TRBJ2-6; V gene: TRBV12-3/TRBV12-4; clone size: many; D gene: NA; CDR3 DNA: TGTGCCAGCAGCCCCCGGGCACCTGGGGCCAACGTCCTGACTTTC; CDR3 protein: CASSPRAPGANVLTF
J gene: TRBJ1-5; V gene: TRBV6-6; clone size: few; D gene: NA; CDR3 DNA: TGTGCCAGCAGTTACTCATCGGGAGTAGGACAGCCCCAGCATTTT; CDR3 protein: CASSYSSGVGQPQHF
J gene: TRBJ2-5; V gene: TRBV6-2/TRBV6-3; clone size: NA; D gene: NA; CDR3 DNA: TGTGCCAGCAGTTACCTAGACCTAGGGGAGACCCAGTACTTC; CDR3 protein: CASSYLDLGETQYF
J gene: TRBJ1-1; V gene: TRBV20-1; clone size: NA; D gene: NA; CDR3 DNA: TGCAGTGCTAGCCCCGGGGGGCCGTGGAACACTGAAGCTTTCTTT; CDR3 protein: CSASPGGPWNTEAFF
J gene: TRBJ2-1; V gene: TRBV7-9; clone size: NA; D gene: NA; CDR3 DNA: TGTGCCAGCAGCTCTAAGACACAGGGCCCGGCGGGCAATGAGCAGTTCTTC; CDR3 protein: CASSSKTQGPAGNEQFF
J gene: TRBJ2-7; V gene: TRBV29-1; clone size: few; D gene: TRBD1; CDR3 DNA: TGCAGCGTCGAAGGAGGGACAGGGGCCAACGAGCAGTACTTC; CDR3 protein: CSVEGGTGANEQYF
J gene: TRBJ2-1; V gene: TRBV11-1; clone size: NA; D gene: TRBD1; CDR3 DNA: TGTGCCAGCAGCTTCCGGGACAGGCCGAAAAGCTCCTACAATGAGCAGTTCTTC; CDR3 protein: CASSFRDRPKSSYNEQFF
J gene: TRBJ2-7; V gene: TRBV11-2; clone size: NA; D gene: TRBD1; CDR3 DNA: TGTGCCAGCAGCTGGGGACAGGATGAGACCTACGAGCAGTACTTC; CDR3 protein: CASSWGQDETYEQYF
J gene: TRBJ2-6; V gene: TRBV7-2; clone size: few; D gene: NA; CDR3 DNA: TGTGCCAGCAGCTTCCGGGATGGGGCCAACGTCCTGACTTTC; CDR3 protein: CASSFRDGANVLTF
J gene: TRBJ2-5; V gene: TRBV12-3/TRBV12-4; clone size: NA; D gene: TRBD2; CDR3 DNA: TGTGCCAGCAGTTTACACGGACTAGCGGGGGGGGACGAGACCCAGTACTTC; CDR3 protein: CASSLHGLAGGDETQYF
J gene: TRBJ2-5; V gene: TRBV29-1; clone size: many; D gene: NA; CDR3 DNA: TGCAGCGTTGAAGGTATAGCCATGGACGACCAAGAGACCCAGTACTTC; CDR3 protein: CSVEGIAMDDQETQYF
J gene: TRBJ2-3; V gene: TRBV7-2; clone size: NA; D gene: NA; CDR3 DNA: TGTGCCAGCAGCTCCCAGGGGACGGGCCGCACAGATACGCAGTATTTT; CDR3 protein: CASSSQGTGRTDTQYF
J gene: TRBJ2-4; V gene: TRBV7-2; clone size: NA; D gene: NA; CDR3 DNA: TGTGCCAGCAGCTCCCCAACAGGGTCCAAAAACATTCAGTACTTC; CDR3 protein: CASSSPTGSKNIQYF
J gene: TRBJ2-5; V gene: TRBV20-1; clone size: NA; D gene: TRBD1; CDR3 DNA: TGCAGTGCTCAAACAGGGGTGGGGGAGACCCAGTACTTC; CDR3 protein: CSAQTGVGETQYF
J gene: TRBJ2-1; V gene: TRBV20-1; clone size: NA; D gene: TRBD2; CDR3 DNA: TGCAGTGCGCCGCGGGGGGGGGACACAAGCTCCTACAATGAGCAGTTCTTC; CDR3 protein: CSAPRGGDTSSYNEQFF
J gene: TRBJ2-7; V gene: TRBV7-2; clone size: NA; D gene: TRBD1; CDR3 DNA: TGTGCCAGCAGCTTAATTTTTTGGGCAGGGGGCTCCGAGCAGTACTTC; CDR3 protein: CASSLIFWAGGSEQYF
J gene: TRBJ2-5; V gene: TRBV20-1; clone size: NA; D gene: NA; CDR3 DNA: TGCAGTGCTCACCGGGTTGGCCAGTACTTC; CDR3 protein: CSAHRVGQYF
J gene: TRBJ1-2; V gene: TRBV7-8; clone size: NA; D gene: NA; CDR3 DNA: TGTGCCACCGACCCCAAGGGGAAGGGACTAAACTATGGCTACACCTTC; CDR3 protein: CATDPKGKGLNYGYTF
J gene: TRBJ1-2; V gene: TRBV29-1; clone size: NA; D gene: TRBD1; CDR3 DNA: TGCAGCGTTGAATTACAGGACAGGGGTGAAGGCTACACCTTC; CDR3 protein: CSVELQDRGEGYTF
J gene: TRBJ2-2; V gene: TRBV4-3; clone size: NA; D gene: TRBD1; CDR3 DNA: TGCGCCAGCAGCACCCGGACAGGGGGCATGGACACCGGGGAGCTGTTTTTT; CDR3 protein: CASSTRTGGMDTGELFF
J gene: TRBJ2-7; V gene: TRBV19; clone size: NA; D gene: NA; CDR3 DNA: TGTGCCAGTAGTGTCGACACTGAGCAGTACTTC; CDR3 protein: CASSVDTEQYF
J gene: TRBJ2-7; V gene: TRBV29-1; clone size: NA; D gene: NA; CDR3 DNA: TGCAGCGTACAGACACCAAGCTCCTACGAGCAGTACTTC; CDR3 protein: CSVQTPSSYEQYF
J gene: TRBJ1-2; V gene: TRBV15; clone size: few; D gene: NA; CDR3 DNA: TGTGCCACCAGCCCCCAGGCAGGGCCTCTTCTAGGCTACACCTTC; CDR3 protein: CATSPQAGPLLGYTF
J gene: TRBJ1-1; V gene: TRBV7-9; clone size: NA; D gene: NA; CDR3 DNA: TGTGCCAGCAGCTACTTCCAGGGAGGGGACACTGAAGCTTTCTTT; CDR3 protein: CASSYFQGGDTEAFF
J gene: TRBJ1-2; V gene: TRBV5-5; clone size: NA; D gene: TRBD1; CDR3 DNA: TGTGCCAGCAGCTTGGGACAGGGGCATAATGGCTACACCTTC; CDR3 protein: CASSLGQGHNGYTF
J gene: TRBJ2-3; V gene: TRBV14; clone size: few; D gene: NA; CDR3 DNA: TGTGCCAGCAGCTTCATGTACACAGATACGCAGTATTTT; CDR3 protein: CASSFMYTDTQYF